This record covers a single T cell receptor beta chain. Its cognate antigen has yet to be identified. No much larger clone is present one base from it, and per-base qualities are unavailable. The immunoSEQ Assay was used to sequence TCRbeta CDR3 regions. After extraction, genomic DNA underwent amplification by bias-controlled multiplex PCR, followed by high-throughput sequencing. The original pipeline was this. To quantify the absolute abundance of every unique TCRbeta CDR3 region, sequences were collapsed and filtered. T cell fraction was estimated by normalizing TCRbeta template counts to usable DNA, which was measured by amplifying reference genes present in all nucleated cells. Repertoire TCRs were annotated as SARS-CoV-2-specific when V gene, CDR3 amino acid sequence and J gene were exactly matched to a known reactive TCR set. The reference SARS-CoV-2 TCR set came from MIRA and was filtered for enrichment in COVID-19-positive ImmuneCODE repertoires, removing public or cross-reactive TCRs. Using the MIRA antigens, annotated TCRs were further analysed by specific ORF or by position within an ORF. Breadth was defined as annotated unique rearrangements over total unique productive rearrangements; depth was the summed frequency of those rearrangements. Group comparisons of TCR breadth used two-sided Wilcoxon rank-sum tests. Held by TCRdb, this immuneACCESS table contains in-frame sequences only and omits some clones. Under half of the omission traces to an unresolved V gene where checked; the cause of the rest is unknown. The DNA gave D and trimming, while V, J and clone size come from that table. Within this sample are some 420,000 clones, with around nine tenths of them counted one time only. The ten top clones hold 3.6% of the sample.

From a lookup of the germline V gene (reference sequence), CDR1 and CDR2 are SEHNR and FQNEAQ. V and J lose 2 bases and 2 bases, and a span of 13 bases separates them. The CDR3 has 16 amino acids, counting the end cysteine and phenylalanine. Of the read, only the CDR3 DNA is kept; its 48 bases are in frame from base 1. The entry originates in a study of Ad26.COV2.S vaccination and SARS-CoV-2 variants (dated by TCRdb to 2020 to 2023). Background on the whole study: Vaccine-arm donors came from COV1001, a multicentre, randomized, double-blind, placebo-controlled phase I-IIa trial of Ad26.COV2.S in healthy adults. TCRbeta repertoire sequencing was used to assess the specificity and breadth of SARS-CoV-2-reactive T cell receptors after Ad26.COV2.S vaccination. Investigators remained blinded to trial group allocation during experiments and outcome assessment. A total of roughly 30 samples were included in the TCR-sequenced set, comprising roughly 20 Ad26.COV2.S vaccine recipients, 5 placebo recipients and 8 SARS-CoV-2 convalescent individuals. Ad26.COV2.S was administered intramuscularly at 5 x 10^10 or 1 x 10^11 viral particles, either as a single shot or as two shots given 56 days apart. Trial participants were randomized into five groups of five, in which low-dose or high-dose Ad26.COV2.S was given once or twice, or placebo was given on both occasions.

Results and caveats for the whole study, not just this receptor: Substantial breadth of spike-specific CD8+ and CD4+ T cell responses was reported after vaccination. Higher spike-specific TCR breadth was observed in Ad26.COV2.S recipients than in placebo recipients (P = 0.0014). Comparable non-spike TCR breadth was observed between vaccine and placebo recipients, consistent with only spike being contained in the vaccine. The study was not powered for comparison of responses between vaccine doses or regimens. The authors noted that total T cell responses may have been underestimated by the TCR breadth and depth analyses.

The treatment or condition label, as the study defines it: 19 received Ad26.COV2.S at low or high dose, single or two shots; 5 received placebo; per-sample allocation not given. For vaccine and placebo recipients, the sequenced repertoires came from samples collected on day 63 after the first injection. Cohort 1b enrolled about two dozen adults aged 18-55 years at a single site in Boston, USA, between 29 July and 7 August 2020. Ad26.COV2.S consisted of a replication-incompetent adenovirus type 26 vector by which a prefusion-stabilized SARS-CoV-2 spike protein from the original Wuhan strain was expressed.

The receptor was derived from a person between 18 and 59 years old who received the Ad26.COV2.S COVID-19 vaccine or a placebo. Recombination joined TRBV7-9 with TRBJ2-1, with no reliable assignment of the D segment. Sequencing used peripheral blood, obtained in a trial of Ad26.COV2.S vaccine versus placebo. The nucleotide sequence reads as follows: TGTGCCAGCAGCTTACATGGTTACACGGCCTACAATGAGCAGTTCTTC. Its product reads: CASSLHGYTAYNEQFF.